This entry describes one TCR beta chain. This entry comes from a study of shared T cell receptors in the human thymus. The germline V gene has CDR1 LGHNA and CDR2 YSLEER. The ends lost 1 base at V and 7 bases at J; junction bases unmatched: 11. CDR3 size: 16 residues. Repertoires were generated with immunoSEQ multiplex PCR, while TCRdb's copy carries only in-frame clones and drops some. The data contain hundreds of thousands of clones, 88% of them singletons. Separately, the same data were catalogued under a study of human thymus T cells.

This receptor was taken from a boy younger than two with a congenital heart defect. Specimen: thymocytes. The V call is TRBV4-3, the J call TRBJ1-2; 8 bases match TRBD1. CDR3 nucleotide sequence: TGCGCCAGCAGCCAAGGGTTGGACAGGGAGCGTTGTGGCTACACCTTC. Translation gives CASSQGLDRERCGYTF.